The 31 T cell receptor beta chains below all came from one sample that was sequenced in a study of vaccination and CD4 T cells after COVID-19. These receptors lack a known antigen. Cultured CD4+ T-cell DNA underwent Oncomine TCR Beta short-read sequencing. Each CDR3 protein gets one entry after TCRdb re-called the PCR reads with MiXCR. The sample yields about 18,000 distinct CDR3 sequences, over 25% seen once. Regarding treatment: roughly 11-day PBMC culture with coronavirus spike peptide pools or control peptides (ViraFEST assay). Sequenced: cultured CD4+ T cells from blood. The receptors originated from a human donor with COVID-19.

This chain links TRBV20-1 with TRBJ1-1; weak D call: TRBD1 (5 bases). The CDR3 is made up of 13 amino acids. Between the trimmed V and J ends, which lost 6 bases and 5 bases, there was a span of 16 bases. Germline values: CDR1 DFQATT, CDR2 SNEGSKA (reference sequence). CDR3 loop: CSASLPGRTEAFF. The CDR3 DNA reads TGCAGTGCCAGTCTTCCGGGACGGACTGAAGCTTTCTTT.

This chain joins TRBV5-1 and TRBJ2-1; 9 nucleotides agree with TRBD2. CDR3 length equals 15 residues. Unmatched junction bases numbered 8, after V lost 4 bases and J lost 6 bases. Germline values: CDR1 SGHRS, CDR2 YFSETQ. The CDR3, as DNA: TGCGCCAGCAGCCTAACTAGCGGGTCTGCCAATGAGCAGTTCTTC. It yields the protein CASSLTSGSANEQFF.

The chain employs TRBV21-1 and TRBJ2-1; the table gives TRBD2 as D, unverified against the DNA. TRBV21-1 is a pseudogene. This CDR3 contains 12 residues. The CDR3 coding sequence is TGTGCCAGCAGCCGACTAGCGGGGGAGCAGTTCTTC. This encodes CASSRLAGEQFF.

This clonotype is judged medium-sized. The chain combines TRBV15 with TRBJ2-5; TRBD1 might be the D (6 bases). V was cut by 0 bases and J by 7 bases, with 21 bases left in between. The CDR3 contains 17 residues. Germline V CDR1 and CDR2: LNHNV, YYDKDF (reference sequence). CDR3 region: CATSREASGVDRRTQYF. CDR3 DNA sequence: TGTGCCACCAGCAGAGAAGCGTCAGGGGTCGACCGACGGACCCAGTACTTC.

This clonotype has just one count. This chain uses TRBV5-4 with TRBJ2-1, with a weak D call TRBD2 (6 bases). Germline CDR1 SGHNT, CDR2 YYREEE (reference sequence). V dropped 0 bases and J dropped 9 bases, with 13 bases sitting between them. The CDR3 runs 14 residues. CDR3 loop: CASSLGLGLVEQFF. The DNA for the CDR3 is TGTGCCAGCAGCTTGGGACTAGGCCTTGTTGAGCAGTTCTTC. Supplemented by reference TRBV5-4 and TRBJ2-1, the full variable domain reads ETGVTQSPTHLIKTRGQQVTLRCSSQSGHNTVSWYQQALGQGPQFIFQYYREEENGRGNFPPRFSGLQFPNYSSELNVNALELDDSALYLCASSLGLGLVEQFFGPGTRLTVL.

This clonotype was seen only a few times. The genes are TRBV7-2 and TRBJ2-3; D gene uncertain. Trimming pared 4 bases from V and 6 bases from J, leaving 11 bases between. The germline gives CDR1 SGHTA, CDR2 FQGNSA. This CDR3 is 13 amino acids long. This CDR3 reads CASSSESFDTQYF. CDR3 sequence (DNA): TGTGCCAGCAGCTCCGAGAGTTTTGATACGCAGTATTTT.

The V gene is TRBV10-3, the J gene TRBJ1-1; D remains unclear. Looked up from germline, CDR1 is ENHRY and CDR2 is SYGVKD. The CDR3 covers 11 residues. V dropped 6 bases and J dropped 1 base, with 3 bases sitting between them. CDR3 sequence: CAIRGNTEAFF. The CDR3 DNA reads TGTGCCATCAGGGGGAACACTGAAGCTTTCTTT.

Worth noting for this clonotype: A much larger clone differs from this one at a single base, so this may be a read error. The V call is TRBV2, the J call TRBJ1-5; D uncertain. CDR3 length: 12 residues. V was pared by 6 bases and J by 6 bases, with 9 bases between. Germline loops: CDR1 SNHLY, CDR2 FYNNEI. Here the CDR3 reads CASSQRAQPQHF. The CDR3 DNA reads as TGTGCCAGCAGCCAGAGGGCTCAGCCCCAGCATTTT.

The chain has TRBV18 and TRBJ1-1; no clear D. The germline V and J ends were trimmed by 3 bases and 3 bases, with 8 bases remaining between them. CDR1 KGHSH and CDR2 LQKENI come from the germline V gene. The CDR3 totals 13 residues. For the CDR3, the DNA is TGTGCCAGCTCACCGAGTCGTTACACTGAAGCTTTCTTT. Residues: CASSPSRYTEAFF.

Of note for this clonotype: No conserved phenylalanine or tryptophan ends this CDR3, so it is likely a read error. The gene calls are TRBV24-1 and TRBJ1-1; D is ambiguous. V was trimmed by 2 bases and J by 4 bases, leaving 7 bases between them. The CDR3 runs to 13 residues. The V gene's germline CDR1 is KGHDR and CDR2 SFDVKD. The CDR3: CATSDSSATEAFL. In DNA, the CDR3 is TGTGCCACCAGTGATTCCTCGGCCACTGAAGCTTTCTTA.

This clonotype was counted a few times. V gene TRBV7-9 combines with J gene TRBJ2-5; tentatively, D is TRBD1 or TRBD2 (6 bases each). The CDR3 is made up of 16 amino acids. In germline, CDR1 is SEHNR, CDR2 FQNEAQ (reference sequence). Trimming stripped 4 bases from V and 1 base from J, with 16 bases between. The CDR3 DNA follows: TGTGCCAGCAGCTCATCGGGGGCGACGATCCAAGAGACCCAGTACTTC. It yields the protein CASSSSGATIQETQYF.

This clonotype showed up just a few times. The chain is built from TRBV10-2 and TRBJ2-7; 13 bases match TRBD2. Germline CDR1 is WSHSY and CDR2 is SAAADI. Germline trimming cut 3 bases from V and 3 bases from J; bases unmatched to any gene: 11. The length of the CDR3 is 18 residues. CDR3 nucleotides: TGCGCCAGCAGTGACCGCGCTTTCGGACTAGCGGGGGACTACGAGCAGTACTTC. The encoded protein is CASSDRAFGLAGDYEQYF.

V is TRBV20-1 and J is TRBJ1-6; D is perhaps TRBD1 (5 bases). Germline CDR1 and CDR2: DFQATT and SNEGSKA (reference sequence). The V end lost 7 bases, the J end lost 3 bases, and 13 bases lay between the germline ends. The CDR3 is 14 residues long. In DNA, the CDR3 is TGCAGTGTCTCCCTAGGGGACTATAATTCACCCCTCCACTTT. Its protein is CSVSLGDYNSPLHF.

V usage is TRBV20-1 and J usage is TRBJ1-3, with a weak D call TRBD1 (5 bases). The V gene lost 6 bases and the J gene lost 2 bases, with 14 bases spanning the gap. Germline V gene data show CDR1 as DFQATT and CDR2 as SNEGSKA (reference sequence). The CDR3 is made up of 14 amino acids. The DNA of the CDR3 is TGCAGTGCCGCCCTCCTGGGGGCTGGAAACACCATATATTTT. It encodes CSAALLGAGNTIYF.

V gene TRBV20-1 combines with J gene TRBJ2-1, with TRBD2 matching 12 bases. CDR3 size: 18 residues. The V gene end was trimmed by 0 bases and the J gene end by 4 bases; junction bases not matched to a gene: 10. Germline V gene lookup returns CDR1 DFQATT and CDR2 SNEGSKA (reference sequence). CDR3 coding DNA: TGCAGTGCTAGAGATTTTGCCGGACTAGCGGGGCGGTACAATGAGCAGTTCTTC. Translation: CSARDFAGLAGRYNEQFF.

The chain joins TRBV11-3 to TRBJ2-5; the match to TRBD2 covers 7 bases. This CDR3 spans 16 amino acids. V dropped 5 bases and J dropped 1; count of bases not matched to a gene: 10. CDR1 is SGHNT and CDR2 is YENEEA in the germline V gene. CDR3 region: CASSGYYRGVQETQYF. Here the CDR3 DNA reads TGTGCCAGCAGCGGTTACTATCGGGGGGTCCAAGAGACCCAGTACTTC.

This clonotype was counted only a few times. The rearrangement links TRBV19 to TRBJ1-2; D is unresolved. Germline V CDR1 and CDR2: LNHDA, SQIVND (reference sequence). V lost 4 bases and J 2 bases, leaving 14 bases between the germline ends. The CDR3 is 15 residues long. CDR3 coding DNA: TGTGCCAGTAGTACCTCCGTGGGAGGCAACTATGGCTACACCTTC. This gives the protein CASSTSVGGNYGYTF. The full variable domain, rest sourced from reference TRBV19 and TRBJ1-2, is DGGITQSPKYLFRKEGQNVTLSCEQNLNHDAMYWYRQDPGQGLRLIYYSQIVNDFQKGDIAEGYSVSREKKESFPLTVTSAQKNPTAFYLCASSTSVGGNYGYTFGSGTRLTVV.

This clonotype is deemed medium-sized. The chain's CDR3 is CSASDEAGTGTGNTIYF. CDR3 in DNA: TGCAGTGCTAGCGACGAGGCCGGGACAGGGACTGGAAACACCATATATTTT. The V and J genes are TRBV20-1 and TRBJ1-3; 9 bases map to TRBD1. V lost 3 bases to trimming and J lost 2 bases; unmatched junction nucleotides: 11. The CDR3 has 17 residues. Germline CDR1 is DFQATT and CDR2 is SNEGSKA (reference sequence).

This clonotype has only a few counts. The chain employs TRBV30 and TRBJ1-1; TRBD1 might be the D (5 bases). The germline gives CDR1 GTSNPN, CDR2 SVGIG (reference sequence). This CDR3 is 14 amino acids long. Trimming removed 1 base from V and 0 bases from J, with 9 bases in between. The CDR3 DNA reads TGTGCCTGGAGTGAAAAGACAGTGAACACTGAAGCTTTCTTT. It yields the protein CAWSEKTVNTEAFF.

The rearrangement joins TRBV6-5 to TRBJ1-5; 9 nucleotides align to TRBD1. CDR1 is MNHEY and CDR2 is SVGAGI in the germline V gene. V lost 4 bases, J lost 5 bases, and 3 bases stayed unmatched. The CDR3 is 14 residues long. The DNA of the CDR3 is TGTGCCAGCAGTTGGACAGGGGCGGATCAGCCCCAGCATTTT. Protein sequence: CASSWTGADQPQHF.

The V call is TRBV28, the J call TRBJ2-1, with a tentative D call TRBD2 (7 bases). This CDR3 has 16 amino acids. CDR1 and CDR2 (germline): MDHEN, SYDVKM. V shed 5 bases and J shed 3 bases, with 17 bases lying between them. The CDR3 bases are TGTGCCAGCAGTCTAGGGGGGGCCCGGAACTACAATGAGCAGTTCTTC. It specifies CASSLGGARNYNEQFF.

The V and J genes are TRBV20-1 and TRBJ1-6; TRBD1 is a possible D gene (5 bases). Germline V gene lookup returns CDR1 DFQATT and CDR2 SNEGSKA (reference sequence). Trimming pared 2 bases from V and 15 bases from J, leaving 23 bases between. The CDR3 contains 15 residues. The chain's CDR3 is CSARPPQTASVVLHF. Written as DNA, the CDR3 is TGCAGTGCTAGACCGCCGCAGACAGCCAGCGTCGTCCTCCACTTT.

V and J are TRBV11-3 and TRBJ2-2, with TRBD1 matching over 9 bases. Per germline, CDR1 SGHNT and CDR2 YENEEA. This CDR3 contains 16 residues. The J segment lost 5 bases and the V segment lost 4 bases, leaving 8 bases of the junction unmatched. The CDR3 DNA reads as TGTGCCAGCAGCTCACCGGGACAGGGTTTGACCGGGGAGCTGTTTTTT. Protein sequence: CASSSPGQGLTGELFF.

The rearrangement joins TRBV27 to TRBJ1-4; D unclear. V was pared by 0 bases and J by 8 bases, with 10 bases between. CDR3 size: 14 residues. Germline CDR1 and CDR2: MNHEY and SMNVEV (reference sequence). CDR3 DNA sequence: TGTGCCAGCAGTTTATCGTTCGCGGGGGAAAAACTGTTTTTT. This encodes CASSLSFAGEKLFF.

The table lists this clonotype with a few counts. The rearrangement links TRBV12-3 or TRBV12-4 to TRBJ1-2; D may be TRBD1 (6 bases). The CDR3 totals 13 residues. The V gene lost 7 bases and the J gene lost 5 bases, with 14 bases spanning the gap. The CDR3, as DNA: TGTGCCAGCACCCCGAGTGGGACATATGGCTACACCTTC. This gives the protein CASTPSGTYGYTF.

This clonotype has just a few counts. V gene TRBV19 combines with J gene TRBJ1-1; a weak D match, TRBD1 (5 bases). The ends were cut back, 6 bases at V and 5 bases at J, with 16 bases in the middle. CDR3 size: 14 residues. Looked up from germline, CDR1 is LNHDA and CDR2 is SQIVND (reference sequence). The CDR3 nucleotides read TGTGCCAGTAGCTCCCCTTGGGGGTATACTGAAGCTTTCTTT. It yields the protein CASSSPWGYTEAFF.

This chain uses TRBV20-1 with TRBJ2-3; the D gene is possibly TRBD1 (5 bases). V gave up 6 bases and J gave up 1 base, with 17 bases separating them. The length of the CDR3 is 15 residues. Germline V gene sequence: CDR1 DFQATT, CDR2 SNEGSKA (reference sequence). The CDR3 DNA sequence: TGCAGTGCCCTCGACAGACCCCGGGGCACAGATACGCAGTATTTT. This translates into CSALDRPRGTDTQYF.

This clonotype was seen a few times. The chain employs TRBV11-3 and TRBJ2-2, with D unclear. Germline CDR1 SGHNT, CDR2 YENEEA. This CDR3 spans 11 amino acids. V was cut by 5 bases and J by 4 bases, with 2 bases left in between. The CDR3 coding sequence is TGTGCCAGCAGCATCACCGGGGAGCTGTTTTTT. This sequence encodes CASSITGELFF.

This clonotype was found a few times. The rearrangement links TRBV6-2 or TRBV6-3 to TRBJ2-7; no firm D call. Between the trimmed V and J ends, which lost 4 bases and 6 bases, there was a span of 10 bases. Germline loops: CDR1 MNHEY, CDR2 SVGEGT. The CDR3 consists of 12 residues. CDR3 in DNA: TGTGCCAGCAGTTCCTCCTCCCTCGAGCAGTACTTC. This translates into CASSSSSLEQYF.

The DNA of the CDR3 is TGTGCCAGCAGTTCCCGACAGTACCCCTACGAGCAGTACTTC. Amino acid sequence: CASSSRQYPYEQYF. The chain has TRBV6-2 or TRBV6-3 and TRBJ2-7; perhaps TRBD1 as D (5 bases). V dropped 4 bases and J dropped 2 bases, with 12 bases sitting between them. The CDR3 length is 14 residues. Looked up from germline, CDR1 is MNHEY and CDR2 is SVGEGT.

The CDR3 coding sequence is TGTGCCAGCAGCTTATCCGGGGGGGCATCCTACAATGAGCAGTTCTTC. Translating gives CASSLSGGASYNEQFF. The J gene is TRBJ2-1, the V gene TRBV5-4, with TRBD2 matching over 8 bases. Unmatched junction bases numbered 5, after V lost 2 bases and J lost 1 base. Germline assignment: CDR1 SGHNT and CDR2 YYREEE (reference sequence). The CDR3 runs 16 residues.